Following are 3 T cell receptor beta chains from one sample sequenced in a study of T cells in localized non-small cell lung cancer. Clones were sequenced by immunoSEQ multiplex PCR, and TCRdb holds only the in-frame ones, with some missing. The table shows around 69,000 clones, with 85% to 90% occurring only once. The source was peripheral blood, collected before any cancer treatment. The origin of the receptors is a woman aged 40-75 years with stage I lung adenocarcinoma.

The rearrangement joins TRBV6-5 to TRBJ2-5; D might be TRBD1 (6 bases). From germline, CDR1 is MNHEY and CDR2 SVGAGI. The V end lost 6 bases, the J end lost 2 bases, and 10 bases lay between the germline ends. The CDR3 sequence is 13 residues long. The CDR3 protein is CASSDRYQETQYF. The CDR3 bases are TGTGCCAGCAGCGACAGGTATCAAGAGACCCAGTACTTC.

This rearrangement joins TRBV19 to TRBJ1-1; the match to TRBD1 covers 8 bases. The junction had 9 bases not matched to a gene; V was cut back by 2 bases and J by 4 bases. The CDR3 consists of 16 residues. CDR1 is LNHDA, CDR2 SQIVND, per germline (reference sequence). CDR3 bases: TGTGCCAGTAGTATACGGCAGGGGGCAGCGGGCACTGAAGCTTTCTTT. Amino acid sequence: CASSIRQGAAGTEAFF.

V usage is TRBV19 and J usage is TRBJ2-1, with D possibly TRBD2 on 6 matching bases. Trimming pared 7 bases from V and 1 base from J, leaving 14 bases between. Germline CDR1 LNHDA, CDR2 SQIVND (reference sequence). The CDR3 runs 15 residues. The DNA of the CDR3 is TGTGCCAGTATTGAGGAGGGGCTGTCCTACAATGAGCAGTTCTTC. Encoded protein: CASIEEGLSYNEQFF. The full variable domain, its missing parts supplied by reference TRBV19 and TRBJ2-1, is DGGITQSPKYLFRKEGQNVTLSCEQNLNHDAMYWYRQDPGQGLRLIYYSQIVNDFQKGDIAEGYSVSREKKESFPLTVTSAQKNPTAFYLCASIEEGLSYNEQFFGPGTRLTVL.